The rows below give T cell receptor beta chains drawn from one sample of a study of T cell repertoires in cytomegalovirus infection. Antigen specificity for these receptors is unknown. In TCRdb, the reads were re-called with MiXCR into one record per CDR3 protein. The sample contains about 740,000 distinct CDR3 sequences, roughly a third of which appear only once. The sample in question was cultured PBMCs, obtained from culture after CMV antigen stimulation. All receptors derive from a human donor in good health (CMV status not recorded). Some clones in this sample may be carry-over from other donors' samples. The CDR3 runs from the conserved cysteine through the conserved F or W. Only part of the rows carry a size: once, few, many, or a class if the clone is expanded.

cdr3_aa: CASSIRGRTFTDTQYF; j_call: TRBJ2-3; clone_size: many; v_call: TRBV7-2
cdr3_aa: CASSSGQQNIQYF; j_call: TRBJ2-4; clone_size: few; v_call: TRBV12-3/TRBV12-4
cdr3_aa: CASSVTTSGANVLTF; j_call: TRBJ2-6; clone_size: many; v_call: TRBV7-2
cdr3_aa: CASSGGWLQFF; j_call: TRBJ2-1; clone_size: .; v_call: TRBV7-6
cdr3_aa: CASSFLWDTEAFF; j_call: TRBJ1-1; clone_size: few; v_call: TRBV11-2
cdr3_aa: CASSLRDYGTQYF; j_call: TRBJ2-3; clone_size: .; v_call: TRBV7-2
cdr3_aa: CASSPDSGRNEQFF; j_call: TRBJ2-1; clone_size: .; v_call: TRBV7-2
cdr3_aa: CASSLVGWYEQYF; j_call: TRBJ2-7; clone_size: few; v_call: TRBV7-8
cdr3_aa: CASSYDPGPGNTIYF; j_call: TRBJ1-3; clone_size: .; v_call: TRBV6-5
cdr3_aa: CSAQKETQYF; j_call: TRBJ2-5; clone_size: few; v_call: TRBV20-1
cdr3_aa: CASSPSHEKLFF; j_call: TRBJ1-4; clone_size: .; v_call: TRBV18
cdr3_aa: CSAFGLAVYNEQFF; j_call: TRBJ2-1; clone_size: .; v_call: TRBV20-1
cdr3_aa: CASSQDYNTGELFF; j_call: TRBJ2-2; clone_size: few; v_call: TRBV4-3
cdr3_aa: CASSGGGMGSGQFF; j_call: TRBJ2-1; clone_size: .; v_call: TRBV2
cdr3_aa: CASSESEGGQETQYF; j_call: TRBJ2-5; clone_size: .; v_call: TRBV2
cdr3_aa: CASSPGSLWGKDMDGNTEAFF; j_call: TRBJ1-1; clone_size: .; v_call: TRBV18
cdr3_aa: CATRGSPTDTQYF; j_call: TRBJ2-3; clone_size: .; v_call: TRBV10-3
cdr3_aa: CASSSTTVRGYEQYF; j_call: TRBJ2-7; clone_size: .; v_call: TRBV11-2
cdr3_aa: CATRDREEQYF; j_call: TRBJ2-7; clone_size: .; v_call: TRBV15
cdr3_aa: CASSWSGTDTQYF; j_call: TRBJ2-3; clone_size: few; v_call: TRBV7-2
cdr3_aa: CASSPGAPRTGANVLTF; j_call: TRBJ2-6; clone_size: .; v_call: TRBV6-1
cdr3_aa: CASSRSGRAHGYNEQFF; j_call: TRBJ2-1; clone_size: .; v_call: TRBV11-2
cdr3_aa: CASRDRGLSGEQFF; j_call: TRBJ2-1; clone_size: few; v_call: TRBV19
cdr3_aa: CASRGSNTEAFF; j_call: TRBJ1-1; clone_size: few; v_call: TRBV6-1
cdr3_aa: CASSTGGTSIYNEQFF; j_call: TRBJ2-1; clone_size: .; v_call: TRBV7-9
cdr3_aa: CASSFQGRTEAFF; j_call: TRBJ1-1; clone_size: few; v_call: TRBV28
cdr3_aa: CASSLGGQLNEKLFF; j_call: TRBJ1-4; clone_size: once; v_call: TRBV28
cdr3_aa: CASSDVGRPNSPLHF; j_call: TRBJ1-6; clone_size: few; v_call: TRBV2
cdr3_aa: CASSFPGTGNEQYF; j_call: TRBJ2-7; clone_size: .; v_call: TRBV5-1
cdr3_aa: CASSLPPPRRETQYF; j_call: TRBJ2-5; clone_size: .; v_call: TRBV28
cdr3_aa: CASSFQPTDTQYF; j_call: TRBJ2-3; clone_size: many; v_call: TRBV7-2
cdr3_aa: CASSQTDSYGYTF; j_call: TRBJ1-2; clone_size: few; v_call: TRBV4-2
cdr3_aa: CAIKPGGADNEQFF; j_call: TRBJ2-1; clone_size: .; v_call: TRBV10-3
cdr3_aa: CASSLSPGGYGYTF; j_call: TRBJ1-2; clone_size: many; v_call: TRBV7-2
cdr3_aa: CASRGHGARSDTEAFF; j_call: TRBJ1-1; clone_size: few; v_call: TRBV2
cdr3_aa: CARRPLRLSQPQHF; j_call: TRBJ1-5; clone_size: few; v_call: TRBV19